This TCR beta chain was recovered during a study of vaccination effects on CD4 cells after COVID-19. General study points: Common cold coronaviruses were cross-recognized by only 1 of 255 vaccine-induced clones in healthy vaccinees.

ViraFEST expansion of antigen-specific CD4+ T cells with viral peptide pools preceded sequencing. Isolation of CD4+ T cells took place after about 10 days of culture. Recipients of the vaccine had no prior SARS-CoV-2 infection and negative nucleocapsid antibodies. Germline loops: CDR1 SEHNR, CDR2 FQNEAQ (reference sequence). The CDR3 loop spans 13 amino acids. Trimming took off 5 bases at V and 5 bases at J, with 9 bases between the two ends. In the case of this clone: Its specificity is unknown.

Sequencing used immunoSEQ multiplex PCR; TCRdb keeps in-frame clones, though not all of them. The sample has 35,000 to 50,000 clones; about 80% are singletons. The genes are TRBV7-9 and TRBJ2-2; D uncertain. This clonotype was sampled from a human donor who received a COVID-19 vaccine. The material sequenced was CD4+ T cells from PBMCs cultured with SARS-CoV-2 spike peptides, taken before COVID-19 vaccination. DNA for the CDR3: TGTGCCAGCAGCCGAACGGAGACCGGGGAGCTGTTTTTT. The encoded protein is CASSRTETGELFF.